The 11 T cell receptor beta chains presented below share a single source sample, sequenced in a study of CD8 T cells in Susac syndrome. Random hexamers were used to reverse transcribe roughly 0.5 to 1 ug of RNA. TCRdb redid the calling of the immunoSEQ multiplex PCR reads with MiXCR, one entry per CDR3 protein. The sample contains fewer than 90,000 distinct CDR3 sequences, 93% of which appear only once. The source material was CD8+ T cells from PBMCs. These TCRs come from a human donor with Susac syndrome.

V gene TRBV6-2 or TRBV6-3 combines with J gene TRBJ2-2; 9 positions match TRBD2. Germline loops: CDR1 MNHEY, CDR2 SVGEGT. Losses at the gene ends were 2 bases for V and 6 bases for J; bases not matched to a gene: 4. CDR3 length: 15 amino acids. The CDR3 nucleotides are TGTGCCAGCAGTTACGCGGGAGGGCAGGCCGGGGAGCTGTTTTTT. Amino acid sequence: CASSYAGGQAGELFF.

The rearrangement joins TRBV20-1 to TRBJ1-2, with unresolved D. The length of the CDR3 is 12 residues. Germline V gene lookup returns CDR1 DFQATT and CDR2 SNEGSKA (reference sequence). V was cut by 5 bases and J by 7 bases, with 14 bases left in between. CDR3 in DNA: TGCAGTGCTGTCGATGGACGTAGTGGCTACACCTTC. The encoded protein is CSAVDGRSGYTF.

The V gene is TRBV27, the J gene TRBJ2-1; 7 bases align to TRBD2. V dropped 0 bases and J dropped 3; count of bases not matched to a gene: 5. CDR1 and CDR2 from the germline V gene are MNHEY and SMNVEV (reference sequence). The CDR3 length is 16 residues. CDR3 nucleotides: TGTGCCAGCAGTTTATCTGCTAGCGGACTCTACAATGAGCAGTTCTTC. Translation gives CASSLSASGLYNEQFF.

V and J are TRBV7-9 and TRBJ1-1; 8 positions agree with TRBD1. CDR1 SEHNR and CDR2 FQNEAQ come from the germline V gene (reference sequence). The CDR3 has 15 residues. Losses at the gene ends were 5 bases for V and 4 bases for J; bases not matched to a gene: 9. CDR3 sequence: CASSAQGVAGTEAFF. CDR3 in DNA: TGTGCCAGCAGCGCACAGGGGGTAGCGGGCACTGAAGCTTTCTTT.

The chain is built from TRBV4-1 and TRBJ1-3; unclear D gene. The CDR3 runs 15 residues. In germline, CDR1 is MGHRA, CDR2 YSYEKL. Trimming stripped 1 base from V and 0 bases from J, with 7 bases between. The CDR3 protein is CASSQVQLSGNTIYF. In DNA, the CDR3 is TGCGCCAGCAGCCAAGTTCAACTCTCTGGAAACACCATATATTTT.

The chain couples TRBV20-1 to TRBJ2-2, with TRBD2 matching over 9 bases. This CDR3 has 17 residues. The V and J ends lost 3 bases and 0 bases, in that order; junction bases with no gene match: 8. The germline V gene encodes CDR1 DFQATT and CDR2 SNEGSKA (reference sequence). CDR3: CSASSSGEPSNTGELFF. In nucleotides, the CDR3 is TGCAGTGCTAGCTCTAGCGGGGAACCATCGAACACCGGGGAGCTGTTTTTT.

This clonotype was seen more than once but under ten times. The chain links TRBV12-3 or TRBV12-4 to TRBJ2-7; D is uncertain. V was clipped by 0 bases and J by 4 bases, with 7 bases between them. The length of the CDR3 is 13 residues. The CDR3 is CASSLASGYEQYF. CDR3 nucleotide sequence: TGTGCCAGCAGTTTAGCGTCCGGGTACGAGCAGTACTTC.

The chain joins TRBV5-5 to TRBJ1-3; D might be TRBD1 (6 bases). The ends were cut back, 0 bases at V and 4 bases at J, with 11 bases in the middle. Germline loops: CDR1 SGHKS, CDR2 YYEKEE (reference sequence). CDR3 length: 15 residues. The DNA for the CDR3 is TGTGCCAGCAGCTTGGTGTGGGGGGCCGGAAACACCATATATTTT. Translation gives CASSLVWGAGNTIYF.

The chain is built from TRBV2 and TRBJ2-1; D could derive from TRBD1 or TRBD2 (5 bases each). Germline V gene lookup returns CDR1 SNHLY and CDR2 FYNNEI. This CDR3 comprises 14 residues. Trimming took 7 bases from V and 0 from J, leaving 10 bases between them. The CDR3: CASTEGFSYNEQFF. CDR3 in DNA: TGTGCCAGCACCGAGGGGTTCTCCTACAATGAGCAGTTCTTC.

The chain carries TRBV9 and TRBJ2-3, with D possibly being TRBD2 (5 bases). Between the trimmed V and J ends, which lost 0 bases and 0 bases, there was a span of 8 bases. Germline values: CDR1 SGDLS, CDR2 YYNGEE. CDR3 length: 15 residues. The CDR3 loop is CASSVVGGSTDTQYF. CDR3 nucleotide sequence: TGTGCCAGCAGCGTAGTGGGCGGGAGCACAGATACGCAGTATTTT.

V usage is TRBV30 and J usage is TRBJ1-3; D unclear. The V gene lost 1 base and the J gene lost 1 base, with 11 bases spanning the gap. CDR1 and CDR2 from the germline V gene are GTSNPN and SVGIG (reference sequence). The CDR3 runs 15 residues. The CDR3, as DNA: TGTGCCTGGAGTGATCCCCGAGGGTCTGGAAACACCATATATTTT. Amino acid sequence: CAWSDPRGSGNTIYF.